This T cell receptor (beta chain) was retrieved from a study of blood T cells in healthy people across ages. As for the study in general: About one barcoded beta molecule per two T cells was the capture yield of template switching. Study results and caveats: The percentage of naive T cells correlated strongly with TCR beta diversity. Long-lived donors carried more naive CD4+ cells and greater diversity than aged donors.

A second PCR, run for about 7 to 11 cycles, used a sample-barcoded 5' primer plus a J-beta primer mix. The authors tagged each cDNA molecule using a template-switch adaptor with 12 random nucleotides. TCRdb re-derived calls from the 5' RACE reads in MiXCR, one entry per CDR3 protein. The sample contains 1.5 million to 2 million distinct CDR3 sequences, just under 50% of which appear only once. On this clonotype itself: Its antigen is undetermined.

Losses at the gene ends were 1 base for V and 8 bases for J; bases not matched to a gene: 13. Germline CDR1 and CDR2: SGHTA and FQGTGA. The CDR3 length is 17 residues. The sequence derives from a woman aged 40 to 50 in good health. The specimen sequenced was blood. V usage is TRBV7-3 and J usage is TRBJ2-1; 8 bases are a match to TRBD2. As DNA, the CDR3 is TGTGCCAGCAGCTTAATTCGCCGGGGGGGCAATCCACATGAGCAGTTCTTC. Its translation: CASSLIRRGGNPHEQFF.